This paragraph covers one T cell receptor beta chain sequence. The record originates from a study of blood T cells in healthy people across ages. PCR was performed a second time for 7 to 11 cycles using a sample-barcoded 5' primer and a J-beta primer mix. Each CDR3 protein gets one entry after TCRdb re-called the 5' RACE reads with MiXCR. In the table there are 650,000 to 900,000 distinct CDR3 sequences, around two thirds of which are singletons. Germline V lookup: CDR1 SGHRS, CDR2 YFSETQ. This CDR3 has 12 amino acids. Deletions cut 2 bases from V and 7 bases from J, with 10 bases between. This sequence was found in a man in his thirties or forties in good health. V gene TRBV5-1 combines with J gene TRBJ2-7; D possibly corresponds to TRBD2 (6 bases). The source material was blood. In DNA, the CDR3 is TGCGCCAGCAGCTTCACGGCGGGAGAGCAGTACTTC. Protein product: CASSFTAGEQYF.